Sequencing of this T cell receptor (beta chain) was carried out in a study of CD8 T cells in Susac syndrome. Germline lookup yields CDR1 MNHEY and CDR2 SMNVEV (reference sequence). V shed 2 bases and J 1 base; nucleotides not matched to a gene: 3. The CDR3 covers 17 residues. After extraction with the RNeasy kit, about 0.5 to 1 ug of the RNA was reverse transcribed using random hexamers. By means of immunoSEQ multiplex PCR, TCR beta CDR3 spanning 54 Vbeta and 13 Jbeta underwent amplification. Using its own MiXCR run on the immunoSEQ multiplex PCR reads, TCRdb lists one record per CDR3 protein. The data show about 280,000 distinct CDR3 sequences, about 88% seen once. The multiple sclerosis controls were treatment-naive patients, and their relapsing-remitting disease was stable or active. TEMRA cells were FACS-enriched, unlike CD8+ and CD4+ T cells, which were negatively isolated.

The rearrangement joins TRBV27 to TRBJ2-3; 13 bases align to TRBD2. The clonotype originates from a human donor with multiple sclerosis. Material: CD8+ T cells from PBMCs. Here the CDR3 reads CASSLGTSGTRTDTQYF. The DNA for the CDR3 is TGTGCCAGCAGTTTAGGGACTAGCGGGACCCGCACAGATACGCAGTATTTT.